The 14 T cell receptor beta chains given below trace back to one sample, sequenced in a study of CD8 T cells in Susac syndrome (dated by TCRdb to between 2019 and 2020). Libraries were constructed by the immunoSEQ multiplex PCR assay. RNA was extracted using the RNeasy kit, and roughly 0.5 to 1 ug of the RNA was reverse transcribed with random hexamers. The public reads were reprocessed in TCRdb via fastp at Q25 and MiXCR, keeping in-frame beta chains. Merged by CDR3 protein, the rows form single entries marked with the most common genes and DNA. For this sample the table gives some 120,000 distinct CDR3 sequences, of which around 95% were detected only once. The ten most abundant clones make up 0.095% to 0.1% of the sample. Sequenced input: CD4+ T cells from PBMCs. The receptors shown here come from a human donor in good health.

The genes are TRBV18 and TRBJ2-7; D is uncertain. Germline CDR1 reads KGHSH; CDR2 reads LQKENI. The CDR3 loop spans 14 amino acids. Trimming took off 3 bases at V and 2 bases at J, with 11 bases between the two ends. CDR3 protein: CASSPGFGAYEQYF. The CDR3 DNA sequence: TGTGCCAGCTCACCGGGATTTGGGGCCTACGAGCAGTACTTC. The full variable domain, its missing parts supplied by reference TRBV18 and TRBJ2-7, is NAGVMQNPRHLVRRRGQEARLRCSPMKGHSHVYWYRQLPEEGLKFMVYLQKENIIDESGMPKERFSAEFPKEGPSILRIQQVVRGDSAAYFCASSPGFGAYEQYFGPGTRLTVT.

V is TRBV7-9 and J is TRBJ1-1; D not resolved. Trimming took 3 bases from V and 8 from J, leaving 7 bases between them. From germline, CDR1 is SEHNR and CDR2 FQNEAQ (reference sequence). This CDR3 is built from 11 residues. Here the CDR3 reads CASSFVREAFF. The CDR3 nucleotides are TGTGCCAGCAGCTTCGTGCGGGAAGCTTTCTTT.

The chain has TRBV12-5 and TRBJ2-5, with TRBD2 identical over 8 bases. This CDR3 contains 15 residues. The V gene's germline CDR1 is LGHNT and CDR2 FRNRAP. J was trimmed by 4 bases and V by 6 bases; bases with no gene match: 10. The CDR3 loop is CASGKIAGRAETQYF. In DNA form, the CDR3 reads TGTGCTAGTGGGAAGATAGCGGGGCGGGCAGAGACCCAGTACTTC.

The chain recombines TRBV23-1 with TRBJ2-7, with D unclear. TRBV23-1 counts as an open reading frame of uncertain function. This CDR3 has 16 amino acids. Between the trimmed V and J ends, which lost 0 bases and 1 base, there was a span of 13 bases. In nucleotides, the CDR3 is TGCGCCAGCAGTCAATCCCCCAACGGGTCTTCCTACGAGCAGTACTTC. Translating it yields CASSQSPNGSSYEQYF.

This sequence joins TRBV7-9 and TRBJ2-1; D unclear. The V end was cut by 2 bases, the J end by 9 bases, with 11 bases between. The CDR3 runs 13 residues. Germline values: CDR1 SEHNR, CDR2 FQNEAQ (reference sequence). The CDR3 nucleotides are TGTGCCAGCAGCTTAAACGGCGGCGGTGAGCAGTTCTTC. Its protein is CASSLNGGGEQFF.

The J gene is TRBJ1-2, the V gene TRBV20-1; 7 nucleotides line up with TRBD1. Germline CDR1 is DFQATT and CDR2 is SNEGSKA (reference sequence). The ends lost 6 bases at V and 4 bases at J; junction bases unmatched: 14. This CDR3 has 15 amino acids. CDR3 nucleotide sequence: TGCAGTGCGGCTGAACCGGGACAGTTTGGCTATGGCTACACCTTC. This sequence encodes CSAAEPGQFGYGYTF.

The gene calls are TRBV28 and TRBJ1-2; a possible D gene is TRBD1 (6 bases). The V and J ends lost 5 bases and 5 bases respectively, with 15 bases between them. CDR3 length equals 14 residues. CDR1 is MDHEN and CDR2 is SYDVKM in the germline V gene. As DNA, the CDR3 is TGTGCCAGCAGTCCTCCAACAGGGTTGTATGGCTACACCTTC. Translating gives CASSPPTGLYGYTF.

CDR3 loop: CSLNPGTSGRADTQYF. CDR3 sequence (DNA): TGCAGCCTCAACCCCGGGACTAGCGGGAGGGCAGATACGCAGTATTTT. The J gene is TRBJ2-3, the V gene TRBV29-1; 16 nucleotides align to TRBD2. This CDR3 spans 16 amino acids. V lost 8 bases and J lost 4; bases outside the gene matches: 9. Germline V gives CDR1 SQVTM, CDR2 ANQGSEA.

The gene calls are TRBV3-1 and TRBJ2-1; TRBD1 aligns across 12 bases. The CDR3 consists of 18 residues. V was pared by 0 bases and J by 8 bases, with 11 bases of the junction left unmatched. From germline, CDR1 is LGHDT and CDR2 YNNKEL (reference sequence). This CDR3 reads CASSQEGSGTGGRDEQFF. CDR3 nucleotides: TGTGCCAGCAGCCAAGAAGGATCCGGGACAGGGGGCAGGGATGAGCAGTTCTTC.

This rearrangement joins TRBV18 to TRBJ2-1, with D perhaps matching TRBD1 or TRBD2 (7 bases each). V lost 0 bases and J 8 bases, leaving 20 bases between the germline ends. The germline V gene encodes CDR1 KGHSH and CDR2 LQKENI. CDR3 length: 17 residues. The CDR3 sequence: CASSPPRGGGVVDEQFF. The DNA for the CDR3 is TGTGCCAGCTCACCACCGCGGGGAGGGGGCGTCGTCGATGAGCAGTTCTTC.

This clonotype was recorded only once. This chain links TRBV3-1 with TRBJ2-1; unclear D gene. CDR1 and CDR2 from the germline V gene are LGHDT and YNNKEL (reference sequence). The CDR3 is made up of 13 amino acids. The ends were cut back, 1 base at V and 10 bases at J, with 11 bases in the middle. CDR3 DNA sequence: TGTGCCAGCAGCCAAGTTCCGCTCGACGAGCAGTTCTTC. The encoded protein is CASSQVPLDEQFF.

This clonotype was counted only a few times. CDR3 region: CASSLATGQGHQPQHF. DNA of the CDR3: TGTGCCAGCAGCTTAGCGACGGGACAGGGACATCAGCCCCAGCATTTT. V usage is TRBV7-8 and J usage is TRBJ1-5; 9 nucleotides align to TRBD1. Germline assignment: CDR1 SGHVS and CDR2 FQNEAQ. Unmatched junction bases numbered 5, after V lost 0 bases and J lost 5 bases. The CDR3 length is 16 residues.

The chain combines TRBV11-2 with TRBJ1-2; D gene uncertain. Germline CDR1 and CDR2: SGHAT and FQNNGV. Trimming stripped 5 bases from V and 0 bases from J, with 10 bases between. There are 14 residues in the CDR3. The CDR3 loop is CASSLSRTNYGYTF. The DNA of the CDR3 is TGTGCCAGCAGCCTATCCCGAACTAACTATGGCTACACCTTC. Complete variable domain (other parts from reference TRBV11-2 and TRBJ1-2): EAGVAQSPRYKIIEKRQSVAFWCNPISGHATLYWYQQILGQGPKLLIQFQNNGVVDDSQLPKDRFSAERLKGVDSTLKIQPAKLEDSAVYLCASSLSRTNYGYTFGSGTRLTVV.

V usage is TRBV6-1 and J usage is TRBJ2-5; perhaps TRBD2 as D (6 bases). Deletions cut 7 bases from V and 6 bases from J, with 15 bases between. This CDR3 spans 13 amino acids. CDR1 is MNHNS and CDR2 is SASEGT in the germline V gene. The CDR3 nucleotides are TGTGCCAGCACCCTGGAGGGACTGAAGACCCAGTACTTC. This gives the protein CASTLEGLKTQYF.